These T cell receptor beta chains were read from a single sample in a study of cytomegalovirus exposure and HLA in healthy donors. The table came from immunoSEQ multiplex PCR; TCRdb's copy has only in-frame clones and leaves some out. This table has around 140,000 clones, about four fifths appearing once. Sequenced material: PBMCs. These receptors came from a male donor in good health and CMV-seronegative. The CDR3 runs from the conserved cysteine through the conserved F or W. Each record gives: D gene, clone size, V gene, J gene, CDR3 protein, CDR3 DNA. The D gene is left open where the match is weak. Clone size is shown for a subset of rows, as once, few, many or a class of expanded clone.

d_call: TRBD2; clone_size: few; v_call: TRBV2; j_call: TRBJ2-7; cdr3_aa: CASRGTTPYEQYF; cdr3_nt: TGTGCCAGCAGGGGGACTACCCCCTACGAGCAGTACTTC
d_call: TRBD1; clone_size: NA; v_call: TRBV7-9; j_call: TRBJ2-7; cdr3_aa: CASSREGTGFYEQYF; cdr3_nt: TGTGCCAGCAGCCGCGAGGGGACAGGGTTCTACGAGCAGTACTTC
d_call: TRBD1; clone_size: NA; v_call: TRBV6-5; j_call: TRBJ1-2; cdr3_aa: CASSQGTGGGYTF; cdr3_nt: TGTGCCAGCAGTCAGGGAACAGGGGGAGGCTACACCTTC
d_call: TRBD2; clone_size: once; v_call: TRBV30; j_call: TRBJ2-3; cdr3_aa: CAWEGLAGGDTQYF; cdr3_nt: TGTGCCTGGGAGGGACTAGCGGGGGGAGATACGCAGTATTTT
d_call: TRBD2; clone_size: NA; v_call: TRBV19; j_call: TRBJ2-1; cdr3_aa: CASRNGGAGMDEQFF; cdr3_nt: TGTGCCAGTAGGAACGGGGGGGCCGGTATGGATGAGCAGTTCTTC
d_call: NA; clone_size: NA; v_call: TRBV21-1; j_call: TRBJ2-1; cdr3_aa: CASSKDRGNEQFF; cdr3_nt: TGTGCCAGCAGCAAAGATCGGGGCAATGAGCAGTTCTTC
d_call: TRBD1; clone_size: NA; v_call: TRBV9; j_call: TRBJ1-1; cdr3_aa: CASSGRTGSESEAFF; cdr3_nt: TGTGCCAGCAGCGGCAGGACAGGGTCGGAATCTGAAGCTTTCTTT
d_call: TRBD1; clone_size: NA; v_call: TRBV29-1; j_call: TRBJ2-7; cdr3_aa: CSVETGGGLEQYF; cdr3_nt: TGCAGCGTTGAGACAGGGGGAGGTCTCGAGCAGTACTTC
d_call: NA; clone_size: NA; v_call: TRBV6-5; j_call: TRBJ1-1; cdr3_aa: CASSYDGGRNTEAFF; cdr3_nt: TGTGCCAGCAGTTACGACGGGGGGCGGAACACTGAAGCTTTCTTT
d_call: TRBD2; clone_size: NA; v_call: TRBV5-4; j_call: TRBJ2-3; cdr3_aa: CASETGGSTDTQYF; cdr3_nt: TGTGCCAGCGAGACGGGGGGGAGCACAGATACGCAGTATTTT
d_call: NA; clone_size: NA; v_call: TRBV7-2; j_call: TRBJ1-3; cdr3_aa: CASSLQGGSGNTIYF; cdr3_nt: TGTGCCAGCAGCTTGCAGGGCGGCTCTGGAAACACCATATATTTT
d_call: NA; clone_size: NA; v_call: TRBV9; j_call: TRBJ2-7; cdr3_aa: CASSVGQGEVYEQYF; cdr3_nt: TGTGCCAGCAGCGTAGGGCAGGGTGAGGTATACGAGCAGTACTTC
d_call: TRBD2; clone_size: few; v_call: TRBV11-2; j_call: TRBJ2-5; cdr3_aa: CASSLLAGAETQYF; cdr3_nt: TGTGCCAGCAGCTTGCTAGCGGGGGCAGAGACCCAGTACTTC
d_call: NA; clone_size: NA; v_call: TRBV7-2; j_call: TRBJ1-2; cdr3_aa: CASSLQGTLYGYTF; cdr3_nt: TGTGCCAGCAGCCTACAGGGCACCCTCTATGGCTACACCTTC
d_call: NA; clone_size: once; v_call: TRBV15; j_call: TRBJ2-7; cdr3_aa: CATSRGDTTYEQYF; cdr3_nt: TGTGCCACTTCCCGTGGGGACACAACCTACGAGCAGTACTTC
d_call: TRBD2; clone_size: NA; v_call: TRBV6-1; j_call: TRBJ2-5; cdr3_aa: CASSEMRTSGGETQYF; cdr3_nt: TGTGCCAGCAGTGAAATGAGGACTAGCGGGGGGGAGACCCAGTACTTC
d_call: NA; clone_size: few; v_call: TRBV7-9; j_call: TRBJ1-2; cdr3_aa: CASSTRTDSGYTF; cdr3_nt: TGTGCCAGCAGCACCAGGACGGACAGCGGCTACACCTTC
d_call: NA; clone_size: NA; v_call: TRBV5-8; j_call: TRBJ2-7; cdr3_aa: CASSLRQARSEQYF; cdr3_nt: TGTGCCAGCAGCCTTAGACAGGCCCGTAGCGAGCAGTACTTC
d_call: TRBD1; clone_size: few; v_call: TRBV7-9; j_call: TRBJ1-1; cdr3_aa: CASSRDSLNTEAFF; cdr3_nt: TGTGCCAGCAGCCGGGACAGCTTGAACACTGAAGCTTTCTTT
d_call: NA; clone_size: NA; v_call: TRBV7-6; j_call: TRBJ1-1; cdr3_aa: CASSSRNTEAFF; cdr3_nt: TGTGCCAGCAGCTCCCGTAACACTGAAGCTTTCTTT
d_call: NA; clone_size: NA; v_call: TRBV6-1; j_call: TRBJ1-6; cdr3_aa: CASRETEIGYNSPLHF; cdr3_nt: TGTGCCAGCAGAGAAACAGAGATCGGCTATAATTCACCCCTCCACTTT
d_call: NA; clone_size: once; v_call: TRBV9; j_call: TRBJ1-6; cdr3_aa: CASSDGNYNSPLHF; cdr3_nt: TGTGCCAGCAGCGACGGGAACTATAATTCACCCCTCCACTTT
d_call: NA; clone_size: NA; v_call: TRBV7-2; j_call: TRBJ2-7; cdr3_aa: CASSLNIPEISEQYF; cdr3_nt: TGTGCCAGCAGCTTAAACATACCGGAGATATCCGAGCAGTACTTC
d_call: NA; clone_size: NA; v_call: TRBV6-5; j_call: TRBJ1-1; cdr3_aa: CASTPVWASNTEAFF; cdr3_nt: TGTGCCAGCACCCCCGTTTGGGCGTCGAACACTGAAGCTTTCTTT
d_call: NA; clone_size: few; v_call: TRBV6-5; j_call: TRBJ1-5; cdr3_aa: CASSSRQGNQPQHF; cdr3_nt: TGTGCCAGCAGCTCCCGACAGGGCAATCAGCCCCAGCATTTT
d_call: NA; clone_size: NA; v_call: TRBV5-1; j_call: TRBJ2-5; cdr3_aa: CASSLYRGGETQYF; cdr3_nt: TGCGCCAGCAGCTTGTACAGGGGAGGTGAGACCCAGTACTTC
d_call: TRBD1; clone_size: NA; v_call: TRBV29-1; j_call: TRBJ2-7; cdr3_aa: CSVVGHGDRGYEQYF; cdr3_nt: TGCAGCGTTGTGGGGCATGGGGACAGGGGCTACGAGCAGTACTTC
d_call: NA; clone_size: NA; v_call: TRBV2; j_call: TRBJ1-5; cdr3_aa: CASNPSWTANQPQHF; cdr3_nt: TGTGCCAGCAATCCATCTTGGACAGCGAATCAGCCCCAGCATTTT
d_call: TRBD2; clone_size: NA; v_call: TRBV7-6; j_call: TRBJ2-5; cdr3_aa: CASTPTGEQASGGGRETQYF; cdr3_nt: TGTGCCAGCACCCCTACCGGGGAACAAGCTAGCGGGGGGGGACGGGAGACCCAGTACTTC
d_call: NA; clone_size: NA; v_call: TRBV25-1; j_call: TRBJ2-1; cdr3_aa: CASSGGWNEQFF; cdr3_nt: TGTGCCAGCAGTGGAGGCTGGAATGAGCAGTTCTTC
d_call: NA; clone_size: few; v_call: TRBV7-9; j_call: TRBJ1-3; cdr3_aa: CASSSIYSTGNTIYF; cdr3_nt: TGTGCCAGCAGCTCGATCTACAGCACTGGAAACACCATATATTTT
d_call: NA; clone_size: NA; v_call: TRBV18; j_call: TRBJ1-1; cdr3_aa: CASSPDRSAREAFF; cdr3_nt: TGTGCCAGCTCACCAGACAGGTCGGCCAGAGAAGCTTTCTTT
d_call: NA; clone_size: NA; v_call: TRBV5-1; j_call: TRBJ1-2; cdr3_aa: CASSRHEANYGYTF; cdr3_nt: TGCGCCAGCAGCCGACATGAAGCTAACTATGGCTACACCTTC
d_call: NA; clone_size: NA; v_call: TRBV7-8; j_call: TRBJ1-1; cdr3_aa: CASSPPTRGTEAFF; cdr3_nt: TGTGCCAGCAGCCCACCCACGCGGGGCACTGAAGCTTTCTTT
d_call: NA; clone_size: many; v_call: TRBV11-3; j_call: TRBJ1-4; cdr3_aa: CASSLEYTNEKLFF; cdr3_nt: TGTGCCAGCAGCTTGGAGTATACTAATGAAAAACTGTTTTTT
d_call: NA; clone_size: NA; v_call: TRBV7-9; j_call: TRBJ2-3; cdr3_aa: CSSSWDGAGSTDTQYF; cdr3_nt: TGTTCCAGCAGCTGGGATGGGGCGGGGTCCACAGATACGCAGTATTTT
d_call: NA; clone_size: few; v_call: TRBV7-8; j_call: TRBJ1-4; cdr3_aa: CASSPYLPSYEKLFF; cdr3_nt: TGTGCCAGCAGCCCCTATTTGCCCTCCTATGAAAAACTGTTTTTT
d_call: NA; clone_size: NA; v_call: TRBV5-1; j_call: TRBJ1-1; cdr3_aa: CASSLEQGGTEAFF; cdr3_nt: TGCGCCAGCAGCTTGGAACAGGGCGGCACTGAAGCTTTCTTT
d_call: NA; clone_size: NA; v_call: TRBV4-1; j_call: TRBJ2-1; cdr3_aa: CASSQDRGSYNEQFF; cdr3_nt: TGCGCCAGCAGCCAAGACAGGGGCTCCTACAATGAGCAGTTCTTC
d_call: TRBD2; clone_size: few; v_call: TRBV7-9; j_call: TRBJ2-7; cdr3_aa: CASSLALAGVHYEQYF; cdr3_nt: TGTGCCAGCAGCTTAGCACTCGCGGGGGTCCACTACGAGCAGTACTTC
d_call: TRBD1; clone_size: NA; v_call: TRBV7-9; j_call: TRBJ2-5; cdr3_aa: CASTRQGQETQYF; cdr3_nt: TGTGCCAGCACCCGACAGGGGCAAGAGACCCAGTACTTC
d_call: TRBD1; clone_size: NA; v_call: TRBV4-3; j_call: TRBJ2-7; cdr3_aa: CASSQDLGGGYEQYF; cdr3_nt: TGCGCCAGCAGCCAAGACCTAGGGGGCGGGTACGAGCAGTACTTC
d_call: TRBD1; clone_size: NA; v_call: TRBV4-2; j_call: TRBJ1-6; cdr3_aa: CASSQDRGHNSPLHF; cdr3_nt: TGTGCCAGCAGCCAAGACAGGGGGCATAATTCACCCCTCCACTTT
d_call: TRBD1; clone_size: once; v_call: TRBV7-3; j_call: TRBJ2-2; cdr3_aa: CASSPGTVSNTGELFF; cdr3_nt: TGTGCCAGCAGCCCGGGGACAGTATCGAACACCGGGGAGCTGTTTTTT
d_call: TRBD2; clone_size: NA; v_call: TRBV11-3; j_call: TRBJ2-5; cdr3_aa: CASSLGRLAGSVWETQYF; cdr3_nt: TGTGCCAGCAGCTTAGGCAGGCTAGCGGGGTCTGTCTGGGAGACCCAGTACTTC
d_call: NA; clone_size: once; v_call: TRBV15; j_call: TRBJ2-3; cdr3_aa: CATSRGLAQADTQYF; cdr3_nt: TGTGCCACCAGCAGAGGTCTAGCCCAGGCGGATACGCAGTATTTT
d_call: TRBD1; clone_size: NA; v_call: TRBV15; j_call: TRBJ2-7; cdr3_aa: CATSSPGQGHNEQYF; cdr3_nt: TGTGCCACCAGCTCGCCGGGACAGGGGCACAACGAGCAGTACTTC
d_call: TRBD1; clone_size: NA; v_call: TRBV29-1; j_call: TRBJ1-3; cdr3_aa: CSVAGTGAPPGPGNTIYF; cdr3_nt: TGCAGCGTCGCCGGGACAGGGGCCCCCCCAGGGCCTGGAAACACCATATATTTT
d_call: NA; clone_size: NA; v_call: TRBV6-5; j_call: TRBJ2-1; cdr3_aa: CASSADKYNEQFF; cdr3_nt: TGTGCCAGCAGCGCGGACAAATACAATGAGCAGTTCTTC